The T cell receptor (beta chain) described here comes from a study of vaccination effects on CD4 cells after COVID-19. Using immunoSEQ multiplex PCR, the repertoire was profiled, and TCRdb retains in-frame clones only, with some absent. Of more than 13,000 clones listed, over 60% are singletons. V was clipped by 4 bases and J by 6 bases; unmatched bases: 1. From germline, CDR1 is GTSNPN and CDR2 SVGIG (reference sequence). The CDR3 is 12 residues long. Sequencing was preceded by expansion of antigen-specific CD4+ T cells with viral peptide pools in the ViraFEST assay. Investigators separated out CD4+ T cells once approximately 10 days of culture had passed. Confirmation by PCR established that the person had SARS-CoV-2 infection between March and December 2020. All participants had two doses of either the BNT162b2 or mRNA-1273 vaccine. Both day 3 and day 7 saw half the medium replaced with IL-2 medium.

Study-wide points: Convalescents' post-vaccine spike-reactive clones were mainly new, vaccine-induced.

Points on this clone: Its target is unknown.

The chain employs TRBV30 and TRBJ2-7, with 12 bases fitting TRBD2. This TCR came from a human donor who had a prior SARS-CoV-2 infection. Material: CD4+ T cells from PBMCs cultured with HCoV-NL63 spike peptides, obtained after COVID-19 vaccination. Here the CDR3 reads CAWTSGGAEQYF. The CDR3 region has the DNA TGTGCCTGGACTAGCGGGGGGGCCGAGCAGTACTTC.